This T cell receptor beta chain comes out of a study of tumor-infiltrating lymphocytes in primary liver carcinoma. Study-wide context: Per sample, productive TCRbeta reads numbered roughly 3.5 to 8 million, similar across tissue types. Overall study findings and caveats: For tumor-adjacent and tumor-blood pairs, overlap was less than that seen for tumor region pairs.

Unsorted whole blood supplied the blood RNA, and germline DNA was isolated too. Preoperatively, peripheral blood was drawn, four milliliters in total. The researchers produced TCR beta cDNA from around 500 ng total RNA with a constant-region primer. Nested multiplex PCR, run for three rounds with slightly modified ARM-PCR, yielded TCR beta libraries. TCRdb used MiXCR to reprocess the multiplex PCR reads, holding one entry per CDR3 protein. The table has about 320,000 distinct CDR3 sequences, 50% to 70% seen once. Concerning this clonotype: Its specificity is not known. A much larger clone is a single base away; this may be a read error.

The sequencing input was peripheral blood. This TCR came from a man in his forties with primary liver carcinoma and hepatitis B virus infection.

The CDR3 DNA sequence: TGTGCCACCTTAGCCGGGAGAGGGGGTTCTCCCACACAGTTCTTC. Translating it yields CATLAGRGGSPTQFF. The rearrangement links TRBV6-1 to TRBJ2-1; D is possibly TRBD1 or TRBD2 (6 bases each). V was clipped by 10 bases and J by 13 bases, with 29 bases between them. CDR1 is MNHNS and CDR2 is SASEGT in the germline V gene. The CDR3 contains 15 residues.